This entry concerns a single TCR beta chain. Its antigen remains unidentified. The record originates from a study of CD8+ T cells in alopecia areata. Overall study findings and caveats: Lesional scalp, especially alopecia totalis/universalis, showed higher clonality than normal scalp.

Investigators isolated RNA and reverse transcribed it into cDNA to act as the sequencing template. Repertoires were generated with immunoSEQ multiplex PCR, while TCRdb's copy carries only in-frame clones and drops some. The sample holds 100,000 to 150,000 clones, more than 40% seen once. Trimming took 3 bases from V and 3 from J, leaving 9 bases between them. CDR1 is MNHEY and CDR2 is SVGAGI in the germline V gene. The CDR3 sequence is 14 residues long. The genes are TRBV6-5 and TRBJ2-1; D might be TRBD2 (5 bases). Source: CD8+ T cells sorted from blood, taken at week 0. The source is a human donor with alopecia areata. The CDR3 DNA follows: TGTGCCAGCAGTTATTTCGGACTCTACAATGAGCAGTTCTTC. As protein: CASSYFGLYNEQFF.